The sequence of this T cell receptor beta chain was determined in a study of blood T cell repertoires in COVID-19. V lost 7 bases, J lost 5 bases, and 10 bases stayed unmatched. Germline V gene lookup returns CDR1 MNHEY and CDR2 SVGEGT. The CDR3 is 15 residues long. Methods used by the authors: Amplification with reference gene primers provided the estimates of nucleated cell counts. TCRdb's copy holds only in-frame clones and misses some; the assay was immunoSEQ multiplex PCR. The DNA gave D and trimming, while V, J and clone size come from that table. In the table there are over 200,000 clones, about 83% of which are singletons. This clone appeared a few times.

The V call is TRBV6-2 or TRBV6-3, the J call TRBJ2-1; TRBD1 aligns across 8 bases. This TCR was recovered from a man aged 35 to 55 with active or convalescent COVID-19. The sequenced sample was peripheral blood. The CDR3, as DNA: TGTGCCAGCACCCCACCGGGACAGGACAACAATGAGCAGTTCTTC. It translates to CASTPPGQDNNEQFF.